A selection of T cell receptor beta chains follows, all from one sample in a study of blood T cells in healthy people across ages. MiXCR, applied by TCRdb to the 5' RACE reads, yields one record per CDR3 protein. The sample yields around 700,000 distinct CDR3 sequences, 20% to 25% seen once. These data were likewise used in another study, on T cells of mothers and their children.

Material for sequencing was blood. These receptors came from a boy between 10 and 17 years old in good health. The CDR3 runs from the conserved cysteine through the conserved F or W. Each record gives: J gene, D gene, CDR3 length, clone size, V gene, CDR3 DNA, CDR3 protein. D genes are given only for firm matches. Expanded clones are given a class, and other clones once, few, many or no size at all.

>TRBJ2-7|TRBD2|18|many|TRBV7-2
TGTGCCAGCAGCTCCGGGACTAGCGGGAGGACCCTCTCCTACGAGCAGTACTTC
CASSSGTSGRTLSYEQYF
>TRBJ1-1|TRBD1|17|few|TRBV2
TGTGCCATACACACGGGACAGGCCTCCCCCTTGAACACTGAAGCTTTCTTT
CAIHTGQASPLNTEAFF
>TRBJ2-1|TRBD2|18|-|TRBV11-2
TGTGCCAGCAGCCCCACACCTCTAGCGGGAGGGCCCCGATATGAGCAGTTCTTC
CASSPTPLAGGPRYEQFF
>TRBJ2-7|-|14|-|TRBV27
TGTGCCAGCAGTTCCCACCGAAGCTCCTACGAGCAGTACTTC
CASSSHRSSYEQYF
>TRBJ2-1|TRBD2|17|-|TRBV2
TGTGCCAGCAGGGGGACTAGCGCACTTAAGTCCTACAATGAGCAGTTCTTC
CASRGTSALKSYNEQFF
>TRBJ2-1|-|15|-|TRBV6-4
TGTGCCAGCAGTTCCACCCCCGTGCACAACAATGAGCAGTTCTTC
CASSSTPVHNNEQFF
>TRBJ2-1|-|23|-|TRBV21-1
TGTGCCAGCAGCAAAGAAAGAGAAAAGGTCCATCTTTTCGGTCTCTGGGTTGGGTTTGAGCAGTTCTTC
CASSKEREKVHLFGLWVGFEQFF
>TRBJ2-7|-|12|few|TRBV7-9
TGTGCCAGCAGCCCGAAGGGGAACGAGCAGTACTTC
CASSPKGNEQYF
>TRBJ2-1|TRBD1|15|few|TRBV6-5
TGTGCCAGCAGTTCCGGGACAGGGGCGGGCAATGAGCAGTTCTTC
CASSSGTGAGNEQFF
>TRBJ2-2|-|13|-|TRBV12-3/TRBV12-4
TGTGCCAGCAGTCCACCTGGACCCGGGGAGCTGTTTTTT
CASSPPGPGELFF
>TRBJ2-1|-|18|few|TRBV4-2
TGTGCCAGCAGCCAAGCCCTGGACTCGCCGAACTCAAACAATGAGCAGTTCTTC
CASSQALDSPNSNNEQFF
>TRBJ1-4|-|14|-|TRBV12-3/TRBV12-4
TGTGCCAGCAGCCGTGGGTCGGGCAGGGAAAAACTGTTTTTT
CASSRGSGREKLFF
>TRBJ1-1|-|11|few|TRBV29-1
TGCAGCGTTGAATTTCTTGGAGAAGCTTTCTTT
CSVEFLGEAFF
>TRBJ2-5|-|15|-|TRBV5-1
TGCGCCAGCAGCTTGGCCTTGGGCGCAAAAGAGACCCAGTACTTC
CASSLALGAKETQYF
>TRBJ1-6|-|13|few|TRBV5-6
TGTGCCAGCAGCTTCTTAGGGAGTTCACCCCTCCACTTT
CASSFLGSSPLHF
>TRBJ1-4|TRBD1|15|few|TRBV18
TGTGCCAGCTCACCGCCGGGACAGACTAATGAAAAACTGTTTTTT
CASSPPGQTNEKLFF
>TRBJ2-7|TRBD1|15|-|TRBV29-1
TGCAGCGTTGAATTACCGGGACAGGACTCCTACGAGCAGTACTTC
CSVELPGQDSYEQYF
>TRBJ2-1|TRBD2|16|-|TRBV13
TGTGCCAGCCTCTATAAGCGGGGGGCCTCCTACAATGAGCAGTTCTTC
CASLYKRGASYNEQFF
>TRBJ2-7|TRBD1|13|-|TRBV28
TGTGCCTTGGGGACAGGGAACTCCTACGAGCAGTACTTC
CALGTGNSYEQYF
>TRBJ2-1|-|15|-|TRBV5-1
TGCGCCAGCAGCTTGGAGAGGGTCACCTACAATGAGCAGTTCTTC
CASSLERVTYNEQFF
>TRBJ1-3|-|14|-|TRBV20-1
TGCAGTGCGGCCGACAGAGTCTCTGGAATCACCATATATTTT
CSAADRVSGITIYF
>TRBJ2-5|TRBD2|14|-|TRBV6-6
TGTGCCAGCAGTTACACCGGGACTAAAGAGACCCAGTACTTC
CASSYTGTKETQYF
>TRBJ2-7|-|13|-|TRBV7-2
TGTGCCAGCAGCTTACAGCGGAGTTACGAGCAGTACTTC
CASSLQRSYEQYF
>TRBJ2-1|TRBD2|16|few|TRBV12-3/TRBV12-4
TGTGCCAGCAGTTGGGGACTAGCGGGAGCGTATAATGAGCAGTTCTTC
CASSWGLAGAYNEQFF
>TRBJ2-7|TRBD2|14|-|TRBV6-5
TGTGCCAGCAAAGCCGGGACTAGTCTCTCCGAGCAGTACTTC
CASKAGTSLSEQYF
>TRBJ1-1|-|15|-|TRBV7-2
TGTGCCAGCAGCTTAGCGACGGAGGTGAACACTGAAGCTTTCTTT
CASSLATEVNTEAFF
>TRBJ2-5|TRBD2|14|-|TRBV20-1
TGCAGTGCTCTAGCGGGGGGGCTGGTAGAGACCCAGTACTTC
CSALAGGLVETQYF
>TRBJ2-4|TRBD2|15|few|TRBV12-3/TRBV12-4
TGTGCCAGCAGTTTGACTAGCGGGGGCCGAGACATTCAGTACTTC
CASSLTSGGRDIQYF
>TRBJ2-3|-|15|few|TRBV5-1
TGCGCCAGCAGCTCCCGGGCAGGGGGCACAGATACGCAGTATTTT
CASSSRAGGTDTQYF
>TRBJ2-4|TRBD1|19|-|TRBV5-1
TGCGCCAGCAGCTTTTTTCCCCCGGGGACAGGGATAGCCAAAAACATTCAGTACTTC
CASSFFPPGTGIAKNIQYF
>TRBJ2-7|TRBD2|13|once|TRBV2
TGTGCCAGCAGAAGCGGGAGCTACTACGAGCAGTACTTC
CASRSGSYYEQYF
>TRBJ2-3|TRBD1|19|few|TRBV15
TGTGCCACCAGCGGAAGCGACAGGGGTTTTAAACTTATCACAGATACGCAGTATTTT
CATSGSDRGFKLITDTQYF
>TRBJ2-4|TRBD1|18|-|TRBV5-1
TGCGCCTGCAGCTCCGGGACAGGGGGCGGCTCGGTCAAAAACATTCAGTACTTC
CACSSGTGGGSVKNIQYF
>TRBJ2-2|-|13|-|TRBV2
TGTGCCAGCAGTCCGGCCCGGCCCGGGGAGCCGTTTTTT
CASSPARPGEPFF
>TRBJ2-1|TRBD2|15|-|TRBV28
TGTGCCAGCTCGGGACTAGAGCGTTTCTACAATGAGCAGTTCTTC
CASSGLERFYNEQFF
>TRBJ1-4|TRBD1|16|few|TRBV6-5
TGTGCCAGCAGTCACGCTCCGGGGACAGAAAGAGAAAAACTGTTTTTT
CASSHAPGTEREKLFF
>TRBJ1-5|-|19|many|TRBV21-1
TGTGCCAGCAGCAAAGTTGGGGACAGGGGGCGAATTAGCAATCAGCCCCAGCATTTT
CASSKVGDRGRISNQPQHF
>TRBJ2-1|-|15|-|TRBV5-1
TGCGCCAGCAGCCCAGAACTAAGCTCCTACAATGAGCAGTTCTTC
CASSPELSSYNEQFF
>TRBJ2-3|TRBD2|15|few|TRBV28
TGTGCCAGCAGTTTAGGCCTAGCGGCCACAGATACGCAGTATTTT
CASSLGLAATDTQYF
>TRBJ2-2|-|14|-|TRBV20-1
TGCAGTGCTAGTCGGAGGGAGAACACCGGGGAGCTGTTTTTT
CSASRRENTGELFF
>TRBJ2-3|TRBD2|15|few|TRBV20-1
TGCAGTGCGTACTCTAGCGGGAGAGTTTTGGATACGCAGTATTTT
CSAYSSGRVLDTQYF
>TRBJ2-3|-|16|-|TRBV7-2
TGTGCCAGCAGCTTTCGACTAGTAACGGGTACAGATACGCAGTATTTT
CASSFRLVTGTDTQYF
>TRBJ1-2|-|13|-|TRBV29-1
TGCAGCACGACCCCGGGGGCTTATTATGGCTACACCTTC
CSTTPGAYYGYTF
>TRBJ2-6|-|12|few|TRBV2
TGTGCCAGCCGAGATGGGGCCAACGTCCTGACTTTC
CASRDGANVLTF
>TRBJ1-2|TRBD1|15|few|TRBV7-9
TGTGCCAGCAATACCGGGACAGGGGAAACGTATGGCTACACCTTC
CASNTGTGETYGYTF